The 7 T cell receptor beta chains below all came from one sample that was sequenced in a study of shared clonotypes between healthy human individuals. The method was immunoSEQ multiplex PCR; TCRdb's version includes in-frame clones alone and lacks a portion of them. The sample includes some 1 million clones, about 80% of them seen just once. The specimen was memory CD4+ T cells sorted from blood. Sample subset: CD45RA-negative fraction. These TCRs come from a man between 18 and 35 years old in good health.

The gene calls are TRBV29-1 and TRBJ1-2; no definite D call. The germline CDR1 and CDR2 sequences are SQVTM and ANQGSEA. This CDR3 is built from 13 residues. V dropped 3 bases and J dropped 4 bases, with 12 bases sitting between them. This chain's CDR3 is CSVEDGRSYGYTF. The CDR3 DNA sequence: TGCAGCGTTGAGGACGGCAGGAGCTATGGCTACACCTTC.

This sequence joins TRBV7-9 and TRBJ1-2; D is perhaps TRBD1 (6 bases). Germline CDR1 SEHNR, CDR2 FQNEAQ (reference sequence). The V end lost 2 bases, the J end lost 7 bases, and 17 bases lay between the germline ends. The CDR3 has 15 residues. DNA of the CDR3: TGTGCCAGCAGCTTAAGTAACAGGGTGGATTCTGGCTACACCTTC. Translating it yields CASSLSNRVDSGYTF. The full variable domain, with the rest looked up from reference TRBV7-9 and TRBJ1-2, is DTGVSQNPRHKITKRGQNVTFRCDPISEHNRLYWYRQTLGQGPEFLTYFQNEAQLEKSRLLSDRFSAERPKGSFSTLEIQRTEQGDSAMYLCASSLSNRVDSGYTFGSGTRLTVV.

The sample holds one count of this clone. The chain uses TRBV19 and TRBJ1-5; D possibly corresponds to TRBD1 (5 bases). There are 17 residues in the CDR3. The V and J ends lost 7 bases and 5 bases respectively, with 24 bases between them. In germline, CDR1 is LNHDA, CDR2 SQIVND (reference sequence). CDR3 bases: TGTGCCAGTAACACGCTCCGTCCGGGACTCTCATATCAGCCCCAGCATTTT. It is translated as CASNTLRPGLSYQPQHF.

This clone was picked up one time. The chain carries TRBV5-6 and TRBJ2-5; D gene ambiguous. The CDR3 is 15 amino acids. V was clipped by 0 bases and J by 2 bases, with 11 bases between them. Germline lookup yields CDR1 SGHDT and CDR2 YYEEEE. In DNA, the CDR3 is TGTGCCAGCAGCTTGGACAACAGACGGCAAGAGACCCAGTACTTC. Amino acids: CASSLDNRRQETQYF.

This sequence joins TRBV5-4 and TRBJ2-5, with TRBD1 as a possible D gene (7 bases). V was trimmed by 4 bases and J by 7 bases, leaving 14 bases between them. This CDR3 has 13 residues. Per the germline V gene, CDR1 is SGHNT and CDR2 is YYREEE (reference sequence). The CDR3 sequence: CASSPDRRGTQYF. The CDR3, as DNA: TGTGCCAGCAGCCCGGACAGGCGGGGGACCCAGTACTTC.

The CDR3 DNA follows: TGCGCCAGCAGCCTTTCCGGGACTAGCCCAACAGAGACCCAGTACTTC. Residues: CASSLSGTSPTETQYF. V usage is TRBV5-1 and J usage is TRBJ2-5; 9 bases are a match to TRBD2. Germline assignment: CDR1 SGHRS and CDR2 YFSETQ. V trimming: 4 bases; J trimming: 4 bases; junction bases outside the gene matches: 11. The CDR3 consists of 16 residues.

CDR3 sequence: CSADRGDEQFF. The CDR3 DNA reads TGCAGTGCGGACCGGGGGGATGAGCAGTTCTTC. The chain joins TRBV20-1 to TRBJ2-1, with 7 bases matching TRBD2. This CDR3 has 11 amino acids. Germline CDR1 reads DFQATT; CDR2 reads SNEGSKA (reference sequence). V dropped 6 bases and J dropped 8; count of bases not matched to a gene: 4.